This passage covers 3 T cell receptor beta chains from one sample sequenced in a study of low-dose radiotherapy and immunotherapy resistance in tumors. TRAV- and TRBV-specific primers primed first-strand cDNA, covering alpha and beta chains. The authors amplified TCRs for approximately 18 PCR cycles with a constant-region primer and a V-primer adapter. MiXCR was run by TCRdb on the reads, yielding one entry per CDR3 protein. This sample yields about 14,000 distinct CDR3 sequences, of which approximately 50% are seen a single time; around 3.8% belongs to the top ten. Source of these receptors: a human donor with advanced metastatic prostate, ovarian, gallbladder or colorectal cancer (not recorded which). This table probably holds off-target reads from a library built for another chain.

The rearrangement uses TRBV20-1 and TRBJ2-1; 10 bases align to TRBD2. The CDR3 runs to 15 residues. CDR1 and CDR2 from the germline V gene are DFQATT and SNEGSKA (reference sequence). V was pared by 6 bases and J by 5 bases, with 10 bases of the junction left unmatched. The CDR3 loop reads CSALGGTSVNNEQFF. DNA for the CDR3: TGCAGTGCCCTGGGAGGGACTAGCGTAAACAATGAGCAGTTCTTC.

The chain is built from TRBV7-2 and TRBJ2-3; 12 bases fit TRBD2. With V trimmed by 5 bases and J by 0 bases, 3 bases remained unmatched. The CDR3 is 16 amino acids. Germline values: CDR1 SGHTA, CDR2 FQGNSA. The CDR3 loop reads CASSPGLAGSTDTQYF. The CDR3 DNA reads as TGTGCCAGCAGCCCCGGACTAGCGGGAAGCACAGATACGCAGTATTTT.

The rearrangement joins TRBV5-1 to TRBJ2-5, with D possibly being TRBD2 (6 bases). The CDR3 is 14 residues long. Germline CDR1 is SGHRS and CDR2 is YFSETQ. Between the trimmed V and J ends, which lost 0 bases and 11 bases, there was a span of 17 bases. For the CDR3, the DNA is TGCGCCAGCAGCTTGGAGTCTCGGAGGGGTCCTCAGTACTTC. It is translated as CASSLESRRGPQYF.